The 18 T cell receptor beta chains in this list originate from one sample, sequenced in a study of shared clonotypes between healthy human individuals. Data came from immunoSEQ multiplex PCR; TCRdb stores just in-frame clones and leaves some out. The sample consists of about 2,100,000 clones, 85% to 95% of them appearing once. The naive CD8 population came from CD45RO-negative cells selected for CCR7, without terminally differentiated effector memory CD45RA+ cells. The sequenced sample was naive CD8+ T cells from PBMCs. These receptors were obtained from a man younger than 35 in good health. Some clones in this sample may be carry-over from other donors' samples.

The chain couples TRBV4-2 to TRBJ1-2, with D perhaps matching TRBD1 (5 bases). CDR1 and CDR2 from the germline V gene are LGHNA and YNFKEQ. V dropped 0 bases and J dropped 5 bases, with 22 bases sitting between them. The length of the CDR3 is 18 residues. The CDR3 sequence: CASSQDERGPALYYGYTF. CDR3 sequence (DNA): TGTGCCAGCAGCCAAGATGAGAGGGGACCCGCGCTCTATTATGGCTACACCTTC.

The chain is built from TRBV9 and TRBJ1-5; the match to TRBD1 covers 7 bases. This CDR3 is 14 amino acids long. Per the germline V gene, CDR1 is SGDLS and CDR2 is YYNGEE. V lost 3 bases to trimming and J lost 1 base; unmatched junction nucleotides: 1. CDR3 in DNA: TGTGCCAGCAGCGAGGGGGCGAGCAATCAGCCCCAGCATTTT. Residues: CASSEGASNQPQHF.

The V call is TRBV2, the J call TRBJ1-5; TRBD1 might be the D (5 bases). Germline CDR1 is SNHLY and CDR2 is FYNNEI. Trimming took off 7 bases at V and 0 bases at J, with 31 bases between the two ends. CDR3 length equals 21 residues. CDR3 residues: CASTHTSLGTEVQNSNQPQHF. The CDR3 DNA is TGTGCCAGCACCCATACAAGCTTGGGGACGGAGGTTCAGAATAGCAATCAGCCCCAGCATTTT.

As concerns this clone: Other DNA sequences from this sample encode an identical CDR3 as well. J is TRBJ2-7 and V is TRBV20-1; 8 bases agree with TRBD1. The CDR3 spans 11 residues. After removal of 6 bases from V and 6 bases from J, the junction contained 4 bases not matched to a gene. Per the germline V gene, CDR1 is DFQATT and CDR2 is SNEGSKA (reference sequence). The CDR3 reads CSARQGSEQYF. CDR3 bases: TGCAGTGCGCGACAGGGGTCCGAGCAGTACTTC.

CDR3 in amino acids: CASSPSGGGASGYTF. The CDR3, as DNA: TGTGCCAGCAGCCCCTCAGGGGGGGGCGCGTCCGGCTACACCTTC. The chain combines TRBV9 with TRBJ1-2; the match to TRBD1 covers 7 bases. CDR1 is SGDLS and CDR2 is YYNGEE in the germline V gene. V shed 4 bases, J shed 8 bases, and the junction held 14 bases outside the gene matches. This CDR3 has 15 amino acids.

The rearrangement uses TRBV11-2 and TRBJ1-5; D unclear. The V gene's germline CDR1 is SGHAT and CDR2 FQNNGV. The CDR3 extends over 14 amino acids. Trimming removed 5 bases from V and 1 base from J, with 9 bases in between. In nucleotides, the CDR3 is TGTGCCAGCAGCGCGACCGGGAGCAATCAGCCCCAGCATTTT. It specifies CASSATGSNQPQHF.

This chain connects TRBV7-9 to TRBJ2-1, with TRBD2 matching over 12 bases. CDR1 is SEHNR and CDR2 is FQNEAQ in the germline V gene (reference sequence). Germline trimming cut 8 bases from V and 8 bases from J; bases unmatched to any gene: 4. The CDR3 spans 13 residues. The CDR3 DNA follows: TGTGCCAGCGCTAGCGGGAGGGGGGATGAGCAGTTCTTC. Translating it yields CASASGRGDEQFF.

This clone was seen just once. The V gene is TRBV9, the J gene TRBJ2-4; D is ambiguous. The germline V and J ends were trimmed by 1 base and 8 bases, with 13 bases remaining between them. The CDR3 is 14 amino acids. Looked up from germline, CDR1 is SGDLS and CDR2 is YYNGEE. The CDR3 DNA reads TGTGCCAGCAGCGTAAGCAGTGGAAGGGACATTCAGTACTTC. Translated, it gives CASSVSSGRDIQYF. Full variable domain (missing parts from reference TRBV9 and TRBJ2-4): DSGVTQTPKHLITATGQRVTLRCSPRSGDLSVYWYQQSLDQGLQFLIQYYNGEERAKGNILERFSAQQFPDLHSELNLSSLELGDSALYFCASSVSSGRDIQYFGAGTRLSVL.

About this clone: Relative to the germline gene, one junction end is altered; a read error may explain this. This chain links TRBV7-9 with TRBJ2-7; either TRBD1 or TRBD2 may fit D (7 bases each). Germline V gene lookup returns CDR1 SEHNR and CDR2 FQNEAQ (reference sequence). There are 13 residues in the CDR3. The CDR3 sequence: CATSGDSSYEQYF. CDR3 DNA sequence: TGTGCCACCAGCGGGGACAGCTCCTACGAGCAGTACTTC.

The chain joins TRBV4-3 to TRBJ2-1; D may be TRBD1 (6 bases). Germline lookup yields CDR1 LGHNA and CDR2 YSLEER. The CDR3 is made up of 16 amino acids. V lost 0 bases to trimming and J lost 4 bases, with 13 bases between them. The chain's CDR3 is CASSQDGPGDYNEQFF. The CDR3 DNA reads as TGCGCCAGCAGCCAAGATGGTCCAGGGGATTACAATGAGCAGTTCTTC.

The J gene is TRBJ2-7, the V gene TRBV27, with TRBD1 as a possible D gene (6 bases). Trimming took off 6 bases at V and 6 bases at J, with 18 bases between the two ends. Per germline, CDR1 MNHEY and CDR2 SMNVEV (reference sequence). The CDR3 extends over 14 amino acids. The CDR3 spells CASSSNRELAEQYF. The CDR3 nucleotides read TGTGCCAGCAGCTCGAACAGGGAATTGGCCGAGCAGTACTTC.

This chain connects TRBV7-6 to TRBJ2-3, with a tentative D call TRBD2 (6 bases). The CDR3 loop spans 17 amino acids. Germline V gene sequence: CDR1 SGHVS, CDR2 FNYEAQ. Trimming shortened V by 5 bases and J by 4 bases, and 22 bases separated the two germline ends. CDR3 protein: CASSPGTDVFHSDTQYF. CDR3 in DNA: TGTGCCAGCAGCCCCGGGACTGACGTTTTCCATTCAGATACGCAGTATTTT.

J is TRBJ2-3 and V is TRBV9; D gene unclear. V was cut by 0 bases and J by 7 bases, with 18 bases left in between. This CDR3 is built from 16 residues. In germline, CDR1 is SGDLS, CDR2 YYNGEE. CDR3 amino acids: CASSVGSLVVANTQYF. The DNA for the CDR3 is TGTGCCAGCAGCGTAGGGAGTCTAGTCGTCGCGAATACGCAGTATTTT.

The chain uses TRBV7-9 and TRBJ2-7; D is ambiguous. The CDR3 is 12 residues long. The germline V and J ends were trimmed by 2 bases and 11 bases, with 13 bases remaining between them. Germline V CDR1 and CDR2: SEHNR, FQNEAQ (reference sequence). The CDR3 coding sequence is TGTGCCAGCAGCTTATCGGGCAACCGTGAGTACTTC. This gives the protein CASSLSGNREYF. Complete variable domain (other parts from reference TRBV7-9 and TRBJ2-7): DTGVSQNPRHKITKRGQNVTFRCDPISEHNRLYWYRQTLGQGPEFLTYFQNEAQLEKSRLLSDRFSAERPKGSFSTLEIQRTEQGDSAMYLCASSLSGNREYFGPGTRLTVT.

The rearrangement links TRBV9 to TRBJ2-1; maybe TRBD2 (5 bases). Germline CDR1 SGDLS, CDR2 YYNGEE. This CDR3 comprises 17 residues. The V gene lost 1 base and the J gene lost 5 bases, with 19 bases spanning the gap. CDR3 protein: CASSVRPGVGEDNEQFF. Here the CDR3 DNA reads TGTGCCAGCAGCGTAAGACCCGGAGTGGGAGAGGACAATGAGCAGTTCTTC.

The chain combines TRBV7-8 with TRBJ2-7; possibly TRBD1 or TRBD2 for D (7 bases each). In germline, CDR1 is SGHVS, CDR2 FQNEAQ. V lost 0 bases to trimming and J lost 13 bases, with 16 bases between them. This CDR3 comprises 13 residues. In nucleotides, the CDR3 is TGTGCCAGCAGCTTAGCACGGGGGGACAGTCTCTACTTC. It translates to CASSLARGDSLYF.

The V and J genes are TRBV27 and TRBJ1-5; 11 positions agree with TRBD1. V shed 4 bases and J 1 base; nucleotides not matched to a gene: 6. CDR1 and CDR2 (germline): MNHEY, SMNVEV (reference sequence). The CDR3 is 17 amino acids. The CDR3 sequence is CASSYLGTGGSNQPQHF. DNA for the CDR3: TGTGCCAGCAGTTACCTCGGGACAGGGGGAAGCAATCAGCCCCAGCATTTT.

The chain employs TRBV7-9 and TRBJ2-7; TRBD1 is a possible D gene (6 bases). This CDR3 spans 14 amino acids. CDR1 SEHNR and CDR2 FQNEAQ come from the germline V gene (reference sequence). Trimming removed 4 bases at V and 5 bases at J, with 15 bases between. The CDR3 protein is CASSSDRYWDEQYF. CDR3 DNA sequence: TGTGCCAGCAGCTCTGACAGGTACTGGGACGAGCAGTACTTC.